The clone carrying this TCR beta chain was counted only a few times. Measured with immunoSEQ multiplex PCR; TCRdb has only the in-frame clones, and not every one. The sample yields around 52,000 clones, around 80% seen once. These data belong to a study of blood T cell repertoires in COVID-19. Study context: Researchers got acute and convalescent COVID-19 samples from the United States, Italy and Spain. PBMCs, B-cell-depleted T cells, or T cells provided the cDNA or gDNA that made up the material.

The V and J ends lost 4 bases and 5 bases, in that order; junction bases with no gene match: 2. From germline, CDR1 is SGHAT and CDR2 FQNNGV. The CDR3 length is 15 residues. V usage is TRBV11-2 and J usage is TRBJ2-2, with 12 bases fitting TRBD2. This TCR came from a human donor in a cohort sampled during active COVID-19. The sequenced sample was peripheral blood. CDR3 nucleotide sequence: TGTGCCAGCAGCTGGGGGACTAGCGGGACCGGGGAGCTGTTTTTT. Translation: CASSWGTSGTGELFF. The complete variable domain, with remaining parts taken from reference TRBV11-2 and TRBJ2-2, reads EAGVAQSPRYKIIEKRQSVAFWCNPISGHATLYWYQQILGQGPKLLIQFQNNGVVDDSQLPKDRFSAERLKGVDSTLKIQPAKLEDSAVYLCASSWGTSGTGELFFGEGSRLTVL.